This TCR beta chain is from a study of PD-1 blockade in mismatch repair-deficient tumors (dated by TCRdb to about 2017). In terms of the full investigation: Between September 2013 and late 2016, the trial enrolled approximately 87 consecutive patients with roughly twelve types of mismatch repair-deficient cancer, all of whom had received prior treatment and were progressing. Tumor-associated T cell clones were tracked in the peripheral blood of patients responding to PD-1 blockade by deep sequencing of TCR CDR3 regions.

The receptor library was made with the immunoSEQ multiplex PCR assay. TCRdb holds this immuneACCESS table with in-frame rearrangements only. Some clones are missing; in checked studies, unresolved V genes explain under half, and the rest has no known cause. The sample table records around 130,000 clones; roughly 90% of these occur just once. The ten largest clones add up to roughly 12% of the sample. On this clone: Its antigen specificity is not known. No much larger clonotype is one base removed from it; base qualities were not supplied.

Here is what the overall study found, with its caveats: Rapid expansion after pembrolizumab followed by contraction, generally before radiologic responses, was shown by tumor-resident clones, which were often undetectable in blood before treatment.

For every enrolled patient, mismatch repair deficiency was confirmed by either polymerase chain reaction or immunohistochemistry. A few patients who responded to pembrolizumab therapy underwent TCR sequencing. Pembrolizumab PD-1 blockade was prospectively tested in advanced mismatch repair-deficient cancers, regardless of tissue of origin, in the phase II trial. Peripheral blood T cell samples were gathered serially, both before PD-1 blockade started and at multiple time points afterward. Blood sampling times were reported as weeks after the first pembrolizumab dose. V lost 6 bases and J lost 4 bases, and the count of bases not matched to a germline gene is 12. Spanning cysteine to phenylalanine, the CDR3 consists of 16 amino acids. Only the CDR3 DNA is retained, 48 bases long and in frame from the first base. In the germline V gene, CDR1 corresponds to WSHSY and CDR2 to SAAADI.

The TCR originated in an adult with mismatch repair-deficient cancer. The rearrangement joined TRBV10-2 to TRBJ2-3, and TRBD1 aligns with 8 junction nucleotides. The specimen was peripheral blood, collected approximately 70 weeks after starting pembrolizumab. The encoded CDR3 is CASRRIGQGKADTQYF. Here is the DNA: TGCGCCAGCAGGAGAATTGGACAGGGAAAGGCAGATACGCAGTATTTT.